This TCR beta chain is drawn from a study of glioma-infiltrating T cells. Regarding the study as a whole: Only very few CDR3 sequences appeared in both tissue and blood. Gliomas, especially low-grade, showed above-expected tissue-blood divergence; non-neoplastic patients showed below.

Germline CDR1 reads MNHEY; CDR2 reads SMNVEV (reference sequence). Trimming left V 10 bases short and J 2 bases short, with 21 bases between. The CDR3 is made up of 15 amino acids. In this sample, this clonotype turned up once. The target antigen is unknown. Being one base from a much bigger clone, this may be a read error. Using RNA template, CDR3s of TCR alpha and beta were amplified with iRepertoire arm-PCR. Tissue mRNA or PBMC total RNA, roughly 90-400 ng, went into one-step reverse transcription and amplification. TCRdb recomputed calls from the multiplex PCR reads with MiXCR, one row per CDR3 protein. The sample shows over 90,000 distinct CDR3 sequences, around 28% of them seen only once.

The sequenced material came from glioma tissue, nonneoplastic brain tissue, or PBMCs (not recorded which). This sequence originates from a human donor with low-grade glioma or glioblastoma, undergoing nonglioma brain surgery, or in good health (not recorded which). The chain combines TRBV27 with TRBJ2-7, with a weak D call TRBD2 (6 bases). This chain's CDR3 is CATAFRDWGPYEQYF. Here the CDR3 DNA reads TGTGCCACTGCCTTCCGGGACTGGGGTCCCTACGAGCAGTACTTC.